These 29 T cell receptor beta chains originate from one sample sequenced in a study of Ad26.COV2.S vaccination and SARS-CoV-2 variants. Here immunoSEQ multiplex PCR was the method, and the copy in TCRdb shows in-frame clones only, minus some. The top ten hold under 2% of the sample, which has about 400,000 clones, roughly 90% seen once. Treatment noted: approximately 18 received Ad26.COV2.S at low or high dose, single or two shots; about 5 received placebo; per-sample allocation not given. Sample collection was performed on day 63 after the first vaccine or placebo injection. This specimen was peripheral blood, taken in a trial of Ad26.COV2.S vaccine versus placebo. These receptors originate from a person between 18 and 65 years old who received the Ad26.COV2.S COVID-19 vaccine or a placebo.

The genes are TRBV7-2 and TRBJ2-3; 7 bases align to TRBD1. Germline CDR1 SGHTA, CDR2 FQGNSA. The trim removed 3 bases at V and 9 bases at J, leaving 9 bases unmatched. CDR3 length: 14 amino acids. The CDR3 coding sequence is TGTGCCAGCAGCTTGCTTCGACAGGGTTGGACGCAGTATTTT. Amino acid sequence: CASSLLRQGWTQYF.

The rearrangement joins TRBV6-5 to TRBJ1-4; D may be TRBD1 (6 bases). The CDR3 covers 15 residues. Trimming removed 5 bases at V and 3 bases at J, with 13 bases between. CDR1 MNHEY and CDR2 SVGAGI come from the germline V gene. CDR3 in DNA: TGTGCCAGCAGTCCTCAGACAGGTTCTAATGAAAAACTGTTTTTT. Residues: CASSPQTGSNEKLFF.

The chain is built from TRBV27 and TRBJ2-1, with 14 positions matching TRBD2. From germline, CDR1 is MNHEY and CDR2 SMNVEV (reference sequence). This CDR3 is built from 15 residues. The V segment lost 5 bases and the J segment 9 bases; nucleotides outside the gene matches: 6. The CDR3 reads CASSETSGRGSEQFF. The DNA for the CDR3 is TGTGCCAGCAGTGAGACTAGCGGGAGGGGAAGTGAGCAGTTCTTC.

The chain joins TRBV2 to TRBJ2-5; D possibly corresponds to TRBD1 (6 bases). CDR1 is SNHLY and CDR2 is FYNNEI in the germline V gene. V lost 6 bases and J 0 bases, leaving 14 bases between the germline ends. This CDR3 region has 15 residues. This chain's CDR3 is CASSRFTGYQETQYF. The CDR3 nucleotides are TGTGCCAGCAGCAGGTTCACAGGGTACCAAGAGACCCAGTACTTC.

The CDR3 loop reads CASSRGPNTGELFF. As DNA, the CDR3 is TGTGCCAGCTCACGTGGGCCTAACACCGGGGAGCTGTTTTTT. The rearrangement links TRBV18 to TRBJ2-2; D is undetermined. CDR1 is KGHSH, CDR2 LQKENI, per germline. The CDR3 contains 14 residues. The germline V and J ends were trimmed by 4 bases and 2 bases, with 8 bases remaining between them.

The genes are TRBV30 and TRBJ1-1; tentatively, D is TRBD1 (5 bases). With 4 bases removed from V and 7 bases from J, the gap between germline ends came to 16 bases. This CDR3 contains 13 residues. The V gene's germline CDR1 is GTSNPN and CDR2 SVGIG (reference sequence). The CDR3 nucleotides are TGTGCCTGGACCGGCTATACAGGAGGTGAAGCTTTCTTT. Protein product: CAWTGYTGGEAFF.

The chain is built from TRBV7-9 and TRBJ1-1; D not certain. The CDR3 loop spans 13 amino acids. Per germline, CDR1 SEHNR and CDR2 FQNEAQ (reference sequence). Deletions cut 3 bases from V and 7 bases from J, with 12 bases between. The CDR3: CASSLSTAREAFF. The CDR3 coding sequence is TGTGCCAGCAGCTTGAGTACTGCTCGTGAAGCTTTCTTT. Full variable domain (remainder filled in from reference TRBV7-9 and TRBJ1-1): DTGVSQNPRHKITKRGQNVTFRCDPISEHNRLYWYRQTLGQGPEFLTYFQNEAQLEKSRLLSDRFSAERPKGSFSTLEIQRTEQGDSAMYLCASSLSTAREAFFGQGTRLTVV.

The rearrangement joins TRBV6-5 to TRBJ1-1; 7 positions agree with TRBD1. J gave up 4 bases and V 6 bases, and 5 bases lay outside the gene matches. The CDR3 contains 13 residues. The germline gives CDR1 MNHEY, CDR2 SVGAGI. The CDR3 DNA reads TGTGCCAGCAGAGACAGGGTGGGCACTGAAGCTTTCTTT. Its translation: CASRDRVGTEAFF.

The chain recombines TRBV21-1 with TRBJ2-7; TRBD2 was called by the table and not checked on the DNA. TRBV21-1 is listed as a pseudogene. The CDR3 runs to 14 residues. The CDR3 coding sequence is TGTGCCAGCAGCAAAGTCTCGCGGGGAAAAGAGCAGTACTTC. As protein: CASSKVSRGKEQYF.

The V call is TRBV2, the J call TRBJ2-7; maybe TRBD2 (6 bases). V was trimmed by 11 bases and J by 0 bases, leaving 11 bases between them. Germline V lookup: CDR1 SNHLY, CDR2 FYNNEI. This CDR3 has 12 amino acids. The DNA of the CDR3 is TGTGCCGCCGGGGGAACCTCCTACGAGCAGTACTTC. It specifies CAAGGTSYEQYF.

The chain combines TRBV10-3 with TRBJ1-4; TRBD1 matches at 9 bases. V trimming: 5 bases; J trimming: 1 base; junction bases outside the gene matches: 5. CDR3 size: 16 residues. Germline CDR1 is ENHRY and CDR2 is SYGVKD. The CDR3 bases are TGTGCCATCAGTAGGGACAGGGTGGGAACTAATGAAAAACTGTTTTTT. It specifies CAISRDRVGTNEKLFF.

V is TRBV15 and J is TRBJ2-2, with D possibly TRBD2 on 5 matching bases. Trimming stripped 0 bases from V and 7 bases from J, with 12 bases between. CDR3 length equals 15 residues. From germline, CDR1 is LNHNV and CDR2 YYDKDF (reference sequence). The CDR3 DNA reads as TGTGCCACCAGCAGAGATCTAGCAACCGGCGGGGAGCTGTTTTTT. Translated: CATSRDLATGGELFF.

Points on this clone: One junction end disagrees with the germline gene, perhaps due to a read error. The gene calls are TRBV5-1 and TRBJ1-1, with TRBD1 identical over 7 bases. Germline CDR1 is SGHRS and CDR2 is YFSETQ. CDR3 length: 14 residues. DNA for the CDR3: TGCGCCAGCAGCTTCTTGACAGGGAACTCTGAAGCTTTCTTT. It translates to CASSFLTGNSEAFF.

This clone has just a few counts. The V call is TRBV4-3, the J call TRBJ2-7; 7 nucleotides align to TRBD2. The length of the CDR3 is 15 residues. From germline, CDR1 is LGHNA and CDR2 YSLEER. Germline trimming cut 0 bases from V and 2 bases from J; bases unmatched to any gene: 4. The CDR3 protein is CASSQDGGSPYEQYF. In nucleotides, the CDR3 is TGCGCCAGCAGCCAAGATGGCGGGAGTCCCTACGAGCAGTACTTC.

The chain joins TRBV10-3 to TRBJ2-5, with 10 bases fitting TRBD2. CDR3 size: 15 residues. From germline, CDR1 is ENHRY and CDR2 SYGVKD. V trimming: 0 bases; J trimming: 5 bases; junction bases outside the gene matches: 3. CDR3 nucleotide sequence: TGTGCCATCAGTGAGTCTAGCGGGAGGTTGGAGACCCAGTACTTC. Protein sequence: CAISESSGRLETQYF.

The sample holds one count of this clone. The chain has TRBV25-1 and TRBJ2-3, with 8 positions matching TRBD2. V shed 4 bases and J 2 bases; nucleotides not matched to a gene: 14. Germline V gene data show CDR1 as MGHDK and CDR2 as SYGVNS. The length of the CDR3 is 18 residues. The DNA for the CDR3 is TGTGCCAGCAGTGCAATAGACACTAGCGGCCGAAACACAGATACGCAGTATTTT. Its protein product is CASSAIDTSGRNTDTQYF.

The rearrangement uses TRBV7-2 and TRBJ2-7; possible D gene TRBD2, 6 bases. Trimming removed 5 bases at V and 1 base at J, with 9 bases between. This CDR3 comprises 13 residues. Germline V gene sequence: CDR1 SGHTA, CDR2 FQGNSA. In DNA form, the CDR3 reads TGTGCCAGCAGCGCCCGGGAGTCCTACGAGCAGTACTTC. This encodes CASSARESYEQYF.

This sequence joins TRBV18 and TRBJ2-6; D possibly corresponds to TRBD2 (6 bases). The CDR3 totals 16 residues. V lost 1 base to trimming and J lost 2 bases, with 9 bases between them. Germline V gene lookup returns CDR1 KGHSH and CDR2 LQKENI. The chain's CDR3 is CASSPQGGAGANVLTF. The CDR3 region has the DNA TGTGCCAGCTCACCACAGGGAGGCGCTGGGGCCAACGTCCTGACTTTC. The full variable domain, with the rest looked up from reference TRBV18 and TRBJ2-6, is NAGVMQNPRHLVRRRGQEARLRCSPMKGHSHVYWYRQLPEEGLKFMVYLQKENIIDESGMPKERFSAEFPKEGPSILRIQQVVRGDSAAYFCASSPQGGAGANVLTFGAGSRLTVL.

The chain is built from TRBV6-6 and TRBJ2-1, with TRBD2 matching over 7 bases. This CDR3 region has 13 residues. With V trimmed by 7 bases and J by 7 bases, 7 bases remained unmatched. Germline V CDR1 and CDR2: MNHNY, SVGAGI (reference sequence). Here the CDR3 DNA reads TGTGCCAGCAAAGTGGGAGGGCATAATGAGCAGTTCTTC. Amino acids: CASKVGGHNEQFF.

The chain carries TRBV4-1 and TRBJ2-7, with TRBD1 identical over 9 bases. V lost 4 bases and J lost 6; bases outside the gene matches: 10. The CDR3 consists of 15 residues. CDR1 is MGHRA and CDR2 is YSYEKL in the germline V gene. CDR3 amino acids: CASSPVPGQGREQYF. In DNA, the CDR3 is TGCGCCAGCAGCCCAGTCCCGGGACAGGGCCGCGAGCAGTACTTC.

The rearrangement joins TRBV7-9 to TRBJ2-1; D remains ambiguous. Trimming cost V 0 bases and J 1 base, with 7 bases left between them. CDR1 is SEHNR and CDR2 is FQNEAQ in the germline V gene (reference sequence). CDR3 length: 15 amino acids. CDR3 amino acids: CASSLAGASYNEQFF. The CDR3 region has the DNA TGTGCCAGCAGCTTAGCGGGCGCGTCCTACAATGAGCAGTTCTTC.

The rearrangement uses TRBV7-2 and TRBJ1-4; D call uncertain. This CDR3 comprises 17 residues. Per germline, CDR1 SGHTA and CDR2 FQGNSA. Trimming stripped 1 base from V and 4 bases from J, with 16 bases between. The CDR3, as DNA: TGTGCCAGCAGCTTAGACGGTAGGGCTGCGGGTAATGAAAAACTGTTTTTT. Amino acid sequence: CASSLDGRAAGNEKLFF.

The chain joins TRBV11-2 to TRBJ2-2; D may match TRBD1 or TRBD2 (5 bases each). The germline V gene encodes CDR1 SGHAT and CDR2 FQNNGV. Trimming pared 7 bases from V and 2 bases from J, leaving 14 bases between. This CDR3 spans 15 amino acids. The CDR3 here is CASNLLGHNTGELFF. CDR3 DNA: TGTGCCAGCAACCTACTAGGACATAACACCGGGGAGCTGTTTTTT.

This chain joins TRBV28 and TRBJ1-1, with D perhaps matching TRBD1 (5 bases). Deletions cut 2 bases from V and 0 bases from J, with 10 bases between. Germline V CDR1 and CDR2: MDHEN, SYDVKM. This CDR3 is 15 amino acids long. CDR3 loop: CASSLAGRMNTEAFF. CDR3 nucleotide sequence: TGTGCCAGCAGTTTAGCAGGGAGGATGAACACTGAAGCTTTCTTT.

This chain links TRBV19 with TRBJ2-1; 11 positions match TRBD2. The germline gives CDR1 LNHDA, CDR2 SQIVND (reference sequence). Unmatched junction bases numbered 4, after V lost 8 bases and J lost 4 bases. This CDR3 contains 14 residues. The CDR3 bases are TGTGCCAGTCGGACTAGCGGGCCTTACAATGAGCAGTTCTTC. Translated: CASRTSGPYNEQFF.

This chain connects TRBV25-1 to TRBJ2-2; no clear D gene. V was shortened by 2 bases and J by 6 bases, with 7 bases between the two germline ends. This CDR3 spans 13 amino acids. The germline gives CDR1 MGHDK, CDR2 SYGVNS. This chain's CDR3 is CASSEGMAGELFF. The CDR3 bases are TGTGCCAGCAGTGAAGGGATGGCCGGGGAGCTGTTTTTT.

The chain has TRBV29-1 and TRBJ2-2; no reliable D call. The CDR3 loop spans 15 amino acids. V dropped 3 bases and J dropped 0 bases, with 11 bases sitting between them. The germline CDR1 and CDR2 sequences are SQVTM and ANQGSEA. Here the CDR3 reads CSVENEDANTGELFF. The CDR3 bases are TGCAGCGTTGAGAACGAGGATGCGAACACCGGGGAGCTGTTTTTT.

This clone showed up just a few times. Other DNA sequences in the sample encode the same CDR3. CDR3 region: CATSGPGANEQFF. The DNA for the CDR3 is TGTGCCACCAGCGGACCGGGAGCCAATGAGCAGTTCTTC. The chain employs TRBV24-1 and TRBJ2-1; perhaps TRBD2 as D (6 bases). Germline V gene data show CDR1 as KGHDR and CDR2 as SFDVKD. This CDR3 is 13 amino acids long. V lost 7 bases, J lost 6 bases, and 12 bases lay in between.

V gene TRBV24-1 combines with J gene TRBJ2-5, with 9 bases fitting TRBD1. The germline V gene encodes CDR1 KGHDR and CDR2 SFDVKD. The CDR3 is 17 residues long. V shed 4 bases, J shed 1 base, and the junction held 9 bases outside the gene matches. The CDR3 sequence is CATSDRTDRGGQETQYF. As DNA, the CDR3 is TGTGCCACCAGTGACCGAACGGACAGGGGAGGCCAAGAGACCCAGTACTTC.